This TCR beta chain was profiled in a study of low-dose radiotherapy and immunotherapy resistance in tumors (dated by TCRdb to 2021 to 2024). About the study as a whole: In Cohort 1, 0.5 Gy per fraction was delivered every 2 weeks, and a total PTV dose of 6.5 Gy was prescribed. For Cohort 2, the dose was 1 Gy per fraction given every two weeks, adding up to 13 Gy in total across 26 weeks. Nivolumab and ipilimumab were both given intravenously, with nivolumab at a 240 mg flat dose every two weeks and ipilimumab at 1 mg/kg every six weeks. Cyclophosphamide 200 mg/m2 was administered intravenously every two weeks, one day before each radiation and immunotherapy administration. Starting on cycle 1 day 1, patients took 300 mg of aspirin by mouth once a day for four cycles. No randomization into treatment groups was done for the people taking part in the trial. Eight patients were included in the translational analysis, namely three from the first dose cohort plus the first five from the second dose cohort.

This clonotype was counted at least ten times. No cognate antigen has been identified for it. No per-base quality is available; no much larger clone lies one base away. The germline V gene sets CDR1 to KGHDR and CDR2 to SFDVKD. The CDR3 sequence holds 16 residues, the cysteine and phenylalanine included. The read is trimmed to its CDR3 DNA, 48 bases read in frame from base 1. Compared with germline, V lacks 4 bases and J lacks 1 base; bases without a gene match: 7. The time point label here, explained by the study, means: before trial treatment. Donors were enrolled in RACIN, a single-arm phase I dose-escalation trial in which nivolumab, ipilimumab, aspirin, low-dose cyclophosphamide and low-dose radiotherapy were combined. Eligible patients had advanced, TIL-negative solid tumors. First-strand cDNA was synthesized with Superscript III and a set of TRAV- and TRBV-specific primers, covering both TCRalpha and TCRbeta chains. An approximately 20-cycle PCR with Phusion amplified the TCRs, pairing a constant-region primer with the adapter that was attached to the V primers. The MessageAmp II aRNA Amplification Kit was used to amplify the isolated mRNA, with in vitro transcription run for roughly 16 hours at 37 degrees C. The Dynabeads mRNA DIRECT Purification Kit was used to isolate mRNA for TCR sequencing. Indexed Illumina adapters were added in a second approximately 25-cycle Phusion PCR, and the resulting products were purified with AMPure XP beads. TCRalpha and TCRbeta libraries were deep-sequenced on an Illumina MiniSeq instrument. The paper's data handling went like this. Using custom Perl scripts, TCR sequences that encoded the same protein were pooled, out-of-frame sequences were dropped, and the abundance of each clonotype was calculated. TCR sequences supported by only a single read were excluded from analysis. Shannon entropy, Gini index, clonality, richness, and the frequency of TCRs shared between repertoires were included as repertoire metrics. Starting from the raw public reads, TCRdb applied fastp trimming at Q25, assembled clones with MiXCR and retained in-frame beta chains. Each CDR3 protein appears once, grouped with its most common genes and DNA. TCRdb's processing, not the authors', yielded these V and J calls. The sample records about 89,000 distinct CDR3 sequences, 9% to 9.5% of which are singletons. 0.8% to 1.3% of the sample comes from the top ten.

This TCR derives from a male donor with prostate cancer. The chain is encoded by TRBV24-1 joined to TRBJ1-1, with 8 central nucleotides matching TRBD1. Here the sequenced sample was PBMCs, taken before treatment. CDR3 reads: CATSESRQGQNTEAFF. The DNA is TGTGCCACCAGTGAGAGCCGACAGGGGCAGAACACTGAAGCTTTCTTT.